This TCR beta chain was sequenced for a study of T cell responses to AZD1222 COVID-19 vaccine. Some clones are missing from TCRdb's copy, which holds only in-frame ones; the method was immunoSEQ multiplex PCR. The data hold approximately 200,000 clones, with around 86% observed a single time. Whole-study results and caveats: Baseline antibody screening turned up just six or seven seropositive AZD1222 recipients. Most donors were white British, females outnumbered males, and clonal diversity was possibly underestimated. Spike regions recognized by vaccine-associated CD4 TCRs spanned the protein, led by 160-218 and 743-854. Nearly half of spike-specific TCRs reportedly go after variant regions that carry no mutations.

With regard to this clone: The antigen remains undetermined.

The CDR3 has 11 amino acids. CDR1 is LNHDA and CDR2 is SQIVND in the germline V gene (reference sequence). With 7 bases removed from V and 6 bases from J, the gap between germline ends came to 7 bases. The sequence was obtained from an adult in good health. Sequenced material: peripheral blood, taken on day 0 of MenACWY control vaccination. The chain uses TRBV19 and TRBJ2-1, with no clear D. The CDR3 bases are TGTGCCAGTACCTTCGGCAATGAGCAGTTCTTC. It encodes CASTFGNEQFF.